Below are 27 T cell receptor beta chains sequenced from a single sample in a study of monozygotic twins with inflammatory bowel disease. TCRdb reanalyzed the 5' RACE reads, giving one entry per CDR3 protein sequence and no DNA. In total, the table holds 200,000 to 250,000 distinct CDR3 sequences. The sequencing input was blood. These receptors all stem from a human donor with ulcerative colitis or Crohn's disease, or a healthy co-twin of an affected twin (not recorded which).

The chain links TRBV7-2 to TRBJ2-5. Germline loops: CDR1 SGHTA, CDR2 FQGNSA. This CDR3 spans 11 amino acids. The CDR3 sequence is CASSSGGTQYF.

The V and J genes are TRBV7-2 and TRBJ2-1; TCRdb returns TRBD1, unconfirmable since there is no DNA. The CDR3 is 15 amino acids. Germline V gives CDR1 SGHTA, CDR2 FQGNSA. The CDR3 region is CASSLSGGLWNEQFF.

The chain has TRBV12-3 or TRBV12-4 and TRBJ2-7; absent DNA, TCRdb's TRBD1 call cannot be checked. The CDR3 is 14 amino acids. The CDR3 loop is CASSLSPRAYEQYF.

This chain links TRBV27 with TRBJ1-1; TCRdb selects TRBD1, and the lack of DNA leaves this call unchecked. The CDR3 loop spans 15 amino acids. CDR1 and CDR2 from the germline V gene are MNHEY and SMNVEV (reference sequence). This chain's CDR3 is CASSPGGGPYTEAFF.

The gene calls are TRBV11-2 and TRBJ2-5; as DNA is missing, the TRBD1 call by TCRdb cannot be tested. CDR3 length: 15 amino acids. Germline assignment: CDR1 SGHAT and CDR2 FQNNGV. The CDR3 here is CASSGGQALGETQYF.

This rearrangement joins TRBV4-1 to TRBJ1-1. Germline CDR1 and CDR2: MGHRA and YSYEKL. This CDR3 contains 13 residues. The CDR3 region is CASSRGASTEAFF.

CDR3: CSAVQNYEQYF. V is TRBV20-1 and J is TRBJ2-7. The CDR3 covers 11 residues. Germline-derived CDR1 and CDR2 are DFQATT and SNEGSKA (reference sequence).

This sequence joins TRBV19 and TRBJ2-2; there is no DNA to check the TCRdb D call of TRBD1. In germline, CDR1 is LNHDA, CDR2 SQIVND (reference sequence). The CDR3 runs to 15 residues. The CDR3 here is CASNARTGGTGELFF.

CDR3 sequence reads: CASSSARRGVYGEAFF. This chain links TRBV5-1 with TRBJ1-1; TCRdb's assignment of TRBD1 cannot be checked, as there is no DNA. The CDR3 is made up of 16 amino acids. Germline V gene data show CDR1 as SGHRS and CDR2 as YFSETQ.

V gene TRBV28 combines with J gene TRBJ1-6; with no DNA, the TCRdb D assignment of TRBD1 cannot be verified. Germline V gene sequence: CDR1 MDHEN, CDR2 SYDVKM. CDR3 length equals 15 residues. CDR3 sequence reads: CASSLLWDGNSPLHF.

V gene TRBV3-1 combines with J gene TRBJ1-5. Germline assignment: CDR1 LGHDT and CDR2 YNNKEL (reference sequence). The CDR3 totals 13 residues. The CDR3 loop reads CASSSSRDQPQHF.

The CDR3 is CASRPGVRTDNYGYTF. The chain has TRBV3-1 and TRBJ1-2; TCRdb proposes TRBD1, but this gene call is untestable without DNA. Germline V gives CDR1 LGHDT, CDR2 YNNKEL (reference sequence). The CDR3 is made up of 16 amino acids.

This chain connects TRBV5-1 to TRBJ1-1. This CDR3 is 15 amino acids long. Per germline, CDR1 SGHRS and CDR2 YFSETQ. The CDR3 is CASSFRGTAGTEAFF. Together with reference TRBV5-1 and TRBJ1-1, the CDR3 gives the full variable domain: KAGVTQTPRYLIKTRGQQVTLSCSPISGHRSVSWYQQTPGQGLQFLFEYFSETQRNKGNFPGRFSGRQFSNSRSEMNVSTLELGDSALYLCASSFRGTAGTEAFFGQGTRLTVV.

The genes are TRBV12-3 or TRBV12-4 and TRBJ1-1; TCRdb selects TRBD1, and the lack of DNA leaves this call unchecked. CDR3 length: 14 residues. Here the CDR3 reads CASSALRGSAEAFF.

The J gene is TRBJ2-5, the V gene TRBV2; TCRdb's D call of TRBD2 is untestable without DNA. CDR3 length: 12 amino acids. Germline CDR1 and CDR2: SNHLY and FYNNEI. The CDR3 here is CASLLEGETQYF.

The genes are TRBV5-1 and TRBJ1-5. There are 14 residues in the CDR3. Germline CDR1 SGHRS, CDR2 YFSETQ. This CDR3 reads CASSQDPSNQPQHF. The full variable domain, with the rest looked up from reference TRBV5-1 and TRBJ1-5, is KAGVTQTPRYLIKTRGQQVTLSCSPISGHRSVSWYQQTPGQGLQFLFEYFSETQRNKGNFPGRFSGRQFSNSRSEMNVSTLELGDSALYLCASSQDPSNQPQHFGDGTRLSIL.

This chain connects TRBV7-9 to TRBJ1-1; TCRdb's D call of TRBD1 is untestable without DNA. The CDR3 totals 16 residues. Per germline, CDR1 SEHNR and CDR2 FQNEAQ (reference sequence). The CDR3 region is CASSVDPGHGNTEAFF.

The chain uses TRBV18 and TRBJ1-2; TCRdb lists TRBD1, though no DNA is available to test this call. CDR3 length: 13 residues. CDR1 is KGHSH, CDR2 LQKENI, per germline. Here the CDR3 reads CASSPPGTVLPDF.

The genes are TRBV5-5 and TRBJ2-7. The CDR3 consists of 13 residues. Germline CDR1 is SGHKS and CDR2 is YYEKEE (reference sequence). The CDR3 loop is CASSLDVLYEQYF.

The chain links TRBV7-2 to TRBJ2-7; as DNA is missing, the TRBD2 call by TCRdb cannot be tested. This CDR3 is 14 amino acids long. Germline CDR1 and CDR2: SGHTA and FQGNSA. The CDR3 sequence: CASSFGLAGGIAYF.

The V and J genes are TRBV12-3 or TRBV12-4 and TRBJ1-2; TCRdb's D gene call, TRBD1, goes unchecked for lack of DNA. The CDR3 length is 16 residues. This CDR3 is CASSFSSTRQGYGYTF.

The V and J genes are TRBV29-1 and TRBJ1-2; TCRdb selects TRBD1, and the lack of DNA leaves this call unchecked. The CDR3 spans 11 residues. In germline, CDR1 is SQVTM, CDR2 ANQGSEA. The CDR3 sequence: CSVEFGGQSTF.

This chain links TRBV20-1 with TRBJ2-1; as DNA is missing, the TRBD2 call by TCRdb cannot be tested. Germline CDR1 DFQATT, CDR2 SNEGSKA (reference sequence). This CDR3 has 13 amino acids. CDR3 sequence: CSAKGPAGHEQFF.

The chain uses TRBV7-8 and TRBJ2-5; TCRdb calls TRBD1, which cannot be checked without DNA. This CDR3 is 12 amino acids long. CDR1 is SGHVS, CDR2 FQNEAQ, per germline. The CDR3 reads CASSLPGFTQYF.

The V call is TRBV3-1, the J call TRBJ2-7. Germline assignment: CDR1 LGHDT and CDR2 YNNKEL (reference sequence). The length of the CDR3 is 16 residues. CDR3 region: CASSQDPDRGAYEQYF.

CDR3 loop: CASSFPPGENEKLFF. The rearrangement uses TRBV7-9 and TRBJ1-4; the D call of TRBD1 rests on TCRdb alone, since no DNA is present to check it. The CDR3 spans 15 residues. Germline CDR1 and CDR2: SEHNR and FQNEAQ (reference sequence).

The J gene is TRBJ1-3, the V gene TRBV24-1; lacking DNA, the TRBD1 call made by TCRdb goes unchecked. This CDR3 has 18 amino acids. Germline lookup yields CDR1 KGHDR and CDR2 SFDVKD. Here the CDR3 reads CATSDAPGQGDSGNTIYF.